Listed here is a single TCR beta chain. The CDR3 totals 12 residues. Germline loops: CDR1 SGHDT, CDR2 YYEEEE. V lost 3 bases and J lost 8, with 8 bases in between. This sample is part of a study of shared clonotypes between healthy human individuals. Clones were read by immunoSEQ multiplex PCR, and TCRdb kept only the in-frame ones, dropping some. Of 2 million to 3 million clones listed, approximately 93% are singletons. The TCR was taken from a man aged 18 to 29 in good health. Some clones in this sample may be carry-over from other donors' samples. The sequencing input was naive CD4+ T cells from PBMCs. Subset noted: CD45RA+ positively selected. The gene calls are TRBV5-6 and TRBJ1-4; no reliable D call. The CDR3 reads CASSSSWEKLFF. The CDR3 DNA is TGTGCCAGCAGCTCGTCATGGGAAAAACTGTTTTTT.